This T cell receptor (beta chain) was observed in a study of blood T cell repertoires in COVID-19. Study as a whole: Samples of COVID-19 (acute and convalescent) were obtained from the United States, Italy and Spain.

Donors were grouped by their self-reported clinical history. This table comes from immunoSEQ multiplex PCR, and its TCRdb copy is limited to in-frame clones, with some not included. The sample includes more than 300,000 clones, around 92% of them seen just once. Germline values: CDR1 DFQATT, CDR2 SNEGSKA (reference sequence). Unmatched junction bases numbered 8, after V lost 3 bases and J lost 0 bases. The CDR3 extends over 16 amino acids. Sequencing input: PBMCs or T cells enriched from blood (not recorded which). The TCR was taken from a woman aged 25 to 39 who had recovered from COVID-19. This chain joins TRBV20-1 and TRBJ1-3; TRBD1 matches at 7 bases. The CDR3 DNA follows: TGCAGTGCTAGTCGAAACAGGGGATACTCTGGAAACACCATATATTTT. Translated, it gives CSASRNRGYSGNTIYF.